Presented here are 23 T cell receptor beta chains from one specimen sequenced in a study of neurological immune-mediated disorders. TCRdb redid the calling of the 5' RACE reads with MiXCR, one entry per CDR3 protein. The table shows 70,000 or so distinct CDR3 sequences, with less than 5.5% occurring only once. What was sequenced was PBMCs. These receptors all stem from a woman in her 30s with multiple sclerosis.

This clonotype was seen more than once but under ten times. The J gene is TRBJ1-3, the V gene TRBV28, with 7 bases fitting TRBD1. J gave up 2 bases and V 3 bases, and 1 base lay outside the gene matches. Germline CDR1 and CDR2: MDHEN and SYDVKM. There are 14 residues in the CDR3. Here the CDR3 DNA reads TGTGCCAGCAGTTTCCAGGGGGCTGGAAACACCATATATTTT. Its translation is CASSFQGAGNTIYF.

The rearrangement joins TRBV20-1 to TRBJ1-2, with D possibly TRBD1 on 5 matching bases. CDR3 length equals 13 residues. Trimming shortened V by 3 bases and J by 2 bases, and 10 bases separated the two germline ends. Germline-derived CDR1 and CDR2 are DFQATT and SNEGSKA (reference sequence). DNA of the CDR3: TGCAGTGCTAGTCCGGGGGTAAACTATGGCTACACCTTC. Its protein is CSASPGVNYGYTF.

This clonotype has at least ten counts. This chain links TRBV28 with TRBJ2-7; 13 bases are a match to TRBD2. V was clipped by 10 bases and J by 4 bases; unmatched bases: 4. CDR3 size: 13 residues. CDR1 and CDR2 (germline): MDHEN, SYDVKM. DNA of the CDR3: TGTGCCACCGGACTAGCGGGGGCGTACGAGCAGTACTTC. It codes for CATGLAGAYEQYF.

This clonotype was counted many times. The genes are TRBV20-1 and TRBJ1-1; D remains ambiguous. Germline V CDR1 and CDR2: DFQATT, SNEGSKA (reference sequence). CDR3 length: 10 amino acids. Trimming removed 4 bases from V and 8 bases from J, with 8 bases in between. CDR3 sequence reads: CSAMEVEAFF. CDR3 bases: TGCAGTGCTATGGAGGTCGAAGCTTTCTTT.

This clonotype has a count of ten or more. This chain uses TRBV12-3 or TRBV12-4 with TRBJ2-3, with D perhaps given as TRBD1 or TRBD2 (5 bases each). The V and J ends lost 5 bases and 0 bases respectively, with 12 bases between them. CDR3 length equals 15 residues. CDR3 in DNA: TGTGCCAGCAGTCTAGGGACGTCTAGCACAGATACGCAGTATTTT. Its translation is CASSLGTSSTDTQYF.

This chain joins TRBV28 and TRBJ1-1, with TRBD1 matching 11 bases. The CDR3 has 15 residues. CDR1 is MDHEN, CDR2 SYDVKM, per germline. V trimming: 10 bases; J trimming: 0 bases; junction bases outside the gene matches: 7. CDR3 DNA sequence: TGTGCCATTGCAGGGACAGGGGGGATGAACACTGAAGCTTTCTTT. Residues: CAIAGTGGMNTEAFF.

This clonotype appeared many times. The chain carries TRBV9 and TRBJ2-3; 8 nucleotides align to TRBD1. Germline CDR1 SGDLS, CDR2 YYNGEE. V lost 4 bases, J lost 4 bases, and 11 bases stayed unmatched. The CDR3 sequence is 16 residues long. The CDR3, as DNA: TGTGCCAGCAGCTTCGTGTCAGGGGGCGGAGCAGATACGCAGTATTTT. Encoded protein: CASSFVSGGGADTQYF.

The gene calls are TRBV29-1 and TRBJ2-3, with a tentative D call TRBD1 (6 bases). The germline CDR1 and CDR2 sequences are SQVTM and ANQGSEA. V dropped 4 bases and J dropped 8 bases, with 13 bases sitting between them. The CDR3 is 12 residues long. CDR3 region: CSVGALGATQYF. For the CDR3, the DNA is TGCAGCGTTGGGGCACTGGGGGCTACGCAGTATTTT.

This clonotype showed up many times. This chain joins TRBV5-1 and TRBJ1-2; unclear D gene. Germline values: CDR1 SGHRS, CDR2 YFSETQ. The CDR3 is 15 residues long. The V and J ends lost 1 base and 8 bases respectively, with 18 bases between them. CDR3 protein: CASSLRTDGMGGYTF. DNA of the CDR3: TGCGCCAGCAGCTTGAGGACGGACGGAATGGGGGGCTACACCTTC.

This clonotype was detected many times. This sequence joins TRBV20-1 and TRBJ2-7; 16 positions agree with TRBD2. The trim removed 6 bases at V and 7 bases at J, leaving 6 bases unmatched. The CDR3 is 14 amino acids. CDR1 DFQATT and CDR2 SNEGSKA come from the germline V gene (reference sequence). This CDR3 reads CSAGTSGGAGEQYF. The CDR3 bases are TGCAGTGCAGGGACTAGCGGGGGGGCGGGAGAGCAGTACTTC.

This clonotype has ten or more counts. This CDR3 reads CASSHIAGGRNEQFF. CDR3 DNA sequence: TGTGCCAGCAGTCACATAGCGGGGGGGCGAAATGAGCAGTTCTTC. The chain couples TRBV12-3 or TRBV12-4 to TRBJ2-1, with 11 bases fitting TRBD2. V was pared by 5 bases and J by 7 bases, with 7 bases of the junction left unmatched. This CDR3 contains 15 residues.

This clonotype was detected many times. The chain employs TRBV29-1 and TRBJ2-3, with TRBD1 identical over 9 bases. Germline CDR1 reads SQVTM; CDR2 reads ANQGSEA. This CDR3 is built from 14 residues. Unmatched junction bases numbered 7, after V lost 6 bases and J lost 3 bases. The CDR3 here is CSVADRGRTDTQYF. The CDR3 nucleotides are TGCAGCGTAGCCGACAGGGGGAGGACAGATACGCAGTATTTT.

This clonotype has ten or more counts. The rearrangement uses TRBV5-5 and TRBJ2-7, with a tentative D call TRBD1 (6 bases). The length of the CDR3 is 13 residues. CDR1 and CDR2 from the germline V gene are SGHKS and YYEKEE (reference sequence). Trimming took 3 bases from V and 3 from J, leaving 10 bases between them. The CDR3 loop reads CASSSQQGYEQYF. The CDR3 DNA reads as TGTGCCAGCAGCTCGCAACAGGGCTACGAGCAGTACTTC.

This clonotype has at least ten counts. This chain connects TRBV20-1 to TRBJ2-5, with TRBD2 matching over 16 bases. Germline CDR1 and CDR2: DFQATT and SNEGSKA (reference sequence). This CDR3 is built from 17 residues. The V segment lost 3 bases and the J segment 6 bases; nucleotides outside the gene matches: 10. As DNA, the CDR3 is TGCAGTGCTAGCTCCGGGACTAGCGGGGGGGCCCGGAAGACCCAGTACTTC. This encodes CSASSGTSGGARKTQYF.

This clonotype appeared many times. The V call is TRBV4-1, the J call TRBJ2-1, with TRBD2 identical over 7 bases. Germline V gene data show CDR1 as MGHRA and CDR2 as YSYEKL. The V segment lost 0 bases and the J segment 2 bases; nucleotides outside the gene matches: 1. The CDR3 is made up of 15 amino acids. The CDR3 DNA follows: TGCGCCAGCAGCCAAGAAGGGACTACCTACAATGAGCAGTTCTTC. The encoded protein is CASSQEGTTYNEQFF.

This clonotype occurred a few times. The chain has TRBV11-2 and TRBJ1-5; D is unclear. V lost 1 base and J 3 bases, leaving 10 bases between the germline ends. The CDR3 runs to 15 residues. CDR1 and CDR2 (germline): SGHAT, FQNNGV. CDR3 region: CASSLGHSFNQPQHF. CDR3 in DNA: TGTGCCAGCAGCTTAGGACACTCCTTCAATCAGCCCCAGCATTTT.

This clonotype was recorded at least ten times. The chain carries TRBV12-3 or TRBV12-4 and TRBJ1-6; D gene uncertain. The CDR3 spans 13 residues. The V gene lost 2 bases and the J gene lost 7 bases, with 6 bases spanning the gap. CDR3 amino acids: CASSLQANSPLHF. CDR3 nucleotides: TGTGCCAGCAGTTTACAGGCCAATTCACCCCTCCACTTT.

This clonotype has at least ten counts. The chain is built from TRBV5-1 and TRBJ1-1; no definite D call. This CDR3 has 14 residues. Germline-derived CDR1 and CDR2 are SGHRS and YFSETQ. Trimming cost V 4 bases and J 5 bases, with 15 bases left between them. CDR3 nucleotide sequence: TGCGCCAGCAGCCCGGCTGAACGGGGTACTGAAGCTTTCTTT. It yields the protein CASSPAERGTEAFF.

The table lists this clonotype with many counts. The junction does not match germline at one end; this may be a read error. This rearrangement joins TRBV5-1 to TRBJ2-7; tentative D call: TRBD2 (6 bases). The CDR3 totals 13 residues. Germline V gives CDR1 SGHRS, CDR2 YFSETQ. DNA for the CDR3: TGCGCCAGCAGCTCTACTTTCGGGGGAGAGCGGTACTTC. It specifies CASSSTFGGERYF.

This clonotype was counted many times. The V gene is TRBV7-9, the J gene TRBJ1-5; D not certain. Deletions cut 6 bases from V and 8 bases from J, with 17 bases between. Germline values: CDR1 SEHNR, CDR2 FQNEAQ (reference sequence). The CDR3 has 14 amino acids. CDR3 loop: CASSESDPFKPQHF. CDR3 DNA sequence: TGTGCCAGCAGTGAATCTGACCCGTTTAAGCCCCAGCATTTT.

This clonotype has ten or more counts. The chain links TRBV5-6 to TRBJ2-7; 8 positions agree with TRBD1. In germline, CDR1 is SGHDT, CDR2 YYEEEE. V was clipped by 4 bases and J by 4 bases; unmatched bases: 7. This CDR3 spans 14 amino acids. CDR3 residues: CASSPVGQDYEQYF. The CDR3 nucleotides read TGTGCCAGCAGCCCCGTGGGACAGGATTACGAGCAGTACTTC.

There are many counts of this clonotype. The J gene is TRBJ1-1, the V gene TRBV12-3 or TRBV12-4; D possibly corresponds to TRBD1 (6 bases). Trimming cost V 3 bases and J 6 bases, with 8 bases left between them. The CDR3 contains 12 residues. CDR3 protein: CASSFGQPEAFF. The CDR3 coding sequence is TGTGCCAGCAGTTTTGGACAGCCTGAAGCTTTCTTT.

Ten or more counts support this clonotype. The chain joins TRBV5-1 to TRBJ1-1; D might be TRBD1 (6 bases). The CDR3 has 17 amino acids. Trimming left V 0 bases short and J 1 base short, with 16 bases between. CDR1 is SGHRS, CDR2 YFSETQ, per germline. In nucleotides, the CDR3 is TGCGCCAGCAGCTTGGGGACGGGGGGCTACCGGAACACTGAAGCTTTCTTT. Amino acid sequence: CASSLGTGGYRNTEAFF.